The sequence of this TCR beta chain was determined in a study of identical twins. Unique molecular identifiers were present on cDNA, and template switching added a universal primer site. TCRdb reprocessed the 5' RACE reads via MiXCR and lists one record per CDR3 protein. The repertoire holds 1.5 million to 2 million distinct CDR3 sequences, with 32% as singletons. Germline CDR1 ENHRY, CDR2 SYGVKD. V lost 0 bases to trimming and J lost 4 bases; unmatched junction nucleotides: 17. The CDR3 is 21 residues long. Material for sequencing was cord blood. The origin of this receptor is a newborn girl in good health. This rearrangement joins TRBV10-3 to TRBJ2-1; 11 bases agree with TRBD2. The CDR3 bases are TGTGCCATCAGTGAGTCTGATTCGGGAGTAGCGGGAGGGCGCGTGTACAATGAGCAGTTCTTC. Translation: CAISESDSGVAGGRVYNEQFF.